A single sample is the source of the 26 T cell receptor beta chains below, sequenced in a study of blood T cell repertoires in COVID-19. The method was immunoSEQ multiplex PCR; TCRdb's version includes in-frame clones alone and lacks a portion of them. The sample consists of some 110,000 clones, about 84% of them appearing once. The sequencing sample was made of peripheral blood. These TCRs come from a woman aged 55-69 years with acute or convalescent COVID-19.

The chain carries TRBV6-2 or TRBV6-3 and TRBJ2-7, with D maybe TRBD2 (6 bases). V dropped 6 bases and J dropped 5 bases, with 14 bases sitting between them. The CDR3 contains 13 residues. From germline, CDR1 is MNHEY and CDR2 SVGEGT. CDR3 amino acids: CASSRDSYDEQYF. DNA for the CDR3: TGTGCCAGCAGCCGGGACTCATACGACGAGCAGTACTTC.

The chain joins TRBV6-1 to TRBJ1-6, with a tentative D call TRBD1 (6 bases). Germline loops: CDR1 MNHNS, CDR2 SASEGT. The CDR3 runs to 14 residues. V lost 2 bases and J 9 bases, leaving 11 bases between the germline ends. CDR3 bases: TGTGCCAGCAGTGAAACAGGGATCGTTTCACCCCTCCACTTT. It codes for CASSETGIVSPLHF.

V gene TRBV2 combines with J gene TRBJ2-5; a possible D gene is TRBD2 (6 bases). This CDR3 spans 14 amino acids. V was cut by 1 base and J by 5 bases, with 11 bases left in between. CDR1 is SNHLY and CDR2 is FYNNEI in the germline V gene. CDR3 bases: TGTGCCAGCAGTGAAGGTAACGGGAGTGAGACCCAGTACTTC. It is translated as CASSEGNGSETQYF.

The J gene is TRBJ1-1, the V gene TRBV5-1, with 8 bases lining up with TRBD1. The germline gives CDR1 SGHRS, CDR2 YFSETQ. The CDR3 has 15 amino acids. V lost 4 bases, J lost 5 bases, and 10 bases stayed unmatched. The CDR3 region is CASSNRGTRKTEAFF. The CDR3 coding sequence is TGCGCCAGCAGCAACAGGGGGACCCGGAAGACTGAAGCTTTCTTT. The variable domain in full, with the rest retrieved from reference TRBV5-1 and TRBJ1-1, is KAGVTQTPRYLIKTRGQQVTLSCSPISGHRSVSWYQQTPGQGLQFLFEYFSETQRNKGNFPGRFSGRQFSNSRSEMNVSTLELGDSALYLCASSNRGTRKTEAFFGQGTRLTVV.

The chain combines TRBV5-1 with TRBJ1-2, with 9 nucleotides matching TRBD1. Germline trimming cut 4 bases from V and 5 bases from J; bases unmatched to any gene: 9. Germline values: CDR1 SGHRS, CDR2 YFSETQ. The CDR3 extends over 15 amino acids. The CDR3 sequence is CASSPQTGGSYGYTF. The CDR3 DNA is TGCGCCAGCAGCCCACAGACAGGGGGGAGTTATGGCTACACCTTC.

The gene calls are TRBV28 and TRBJ2-1; D unresolved. Germline values: CDR1 MDHEN, CDR2 SYDVKM. CDR3 size: 14 residues. V lost 7 bases and J 1 base, leaving 11 bases between the germline ends. The CDR3, as DNA: TGTGCCAGCACCGCACCGGGTTCCTACAATGAGCAGTTCTTC. Translating it yields CASTAPGSYNEQFF.

The chain carries TRBV10-2 and TRBJ2-7, with D perhaps matching TRBD2 (6 bases). V lost 0 bases, J lost 5 bases, and 14 bases lay in between. CDR1 is WSHSY, CDR2 SAAADI, per germline. This CDR3 is 15 amino acids long. CDR3 DNA: TGCGCCAGCAGTGAGTCCTGGAGGGAGTTCAACGAGCAGTACTTC. Protein sequence: CASSESWREFNEQYF.

The chain is built from TRBV9 and TRBJ1-1; tentative D call: TRBD1 (5 bases). Looked up from germline, CDR1 is SGDLS and CDR2 is YYNGEE. CDR3 length equals 13 residues. Trimming left V 2 bases short and J 1 base short, with 6 bases between. CDR3 loop: CASSVQGNTEAFF. The CDR3, as DNA: TGTGCCAGCAGCGTTCAGGGGAACACTGAAGCTTTCTTT.

The chain uses TRBV5-1 and TRBJ2-3; TRBD2 is a possible D gene (5 bases). The germline V and J ends were trimmed by 8 bases and 2 bases, with 12 bases remaining between them. Germline CDR1 and CDR2: SGHRS and YFSETQ. CDR3 length equals 13 residues. The CDR3 protein is CASYWTLTDTQYF. The CDR3 DNA follows: TGCGCCAGTTACTGGACTCTCACAGATACGCAGTATTTT.

This clone has just a few counts. J is TRBJ2-3 and V is TRBV9; D possibly corresponds to TRBD2 (6 bases). This CDR3 comprises 15 residues. Trimming left V 3 bases short and J 2 bases short, with 13 bases between. Germline loops: CDR1 SGDLS, CDR2 YYNGEE. The CDR3 spells CASSAAEGSTDTQYF. In DNA form, the CDR3 reads TGTGCCAGCAGCGCGGCGGAGGGCTCCACAGATACGCAGTATTTT.

This chain's CDR3 is CASSTRLAGYTDTQYF. DNA for the CDR3: TGTGCCAGCAGCACCCGACTAGCGGGTTACACAGATACGCAGTATTTT. The chain links TRBV9 to TRBJ2-3; 10 bases align to TRBD2. V lost 4 bases and J lost 2; bases outside the gene matches: 7. The germline CDR1 and CDR2 sequences are SGDLS and YYNGEE. This CDR3 region has 16 residues.

The chain has TRBV28 and TRBJ2-4; 7 positions match TRBD2. V lost 5 bases and J lost 6; bases outside the gene matches: 4. This CDR3 region has 13 residues. Germline V gives CDR1 MDHEN, CDR2 SYDVKM. The CDR3 region is CASSLTGGNIQYF. In DNA, the CDR3 is TGTGCCAGCAGTCTGACGGGGGGAAACATTCAGTACTTC.

This rearrangement joins TRBV2 to TRBJ1-1, with D possibly being TRBD1 (5 bases). CDR3 size: 12 residues. Germline lookup yields CDR1 SNHLY and CDR2 FYNNEI. Trimming removed 8 bases at V and 2 bases at J, with 9 bases between. Here the CDR3 DNA reads TGTGCCAGCCTTGACAGAAACACTGAAGCTTTCTTT. This translates into CASLDRNTEAFF.

This clone was seen only once. V and J are TRBV27 and TRBJ2-7, with TRBD1 as a possible D gene (6 bases). The V end lost 7 bases, the J end lost 4 bases, and 11 bases lay between the germline ends. The CDR3 sequence is 12 residues long. The germline V gene has CDR1 MNHEY and CDR2 SMNVEV (reference sequence). The CDR3 loop is CASTLQGYEQYF. Here the CDR3 DNA reads TGTGCCAGCACCCTACAGGGTTACGAGCAGTACTTC.

The chain carries TRBV11-3 and TRBJ2-3; D may be TRBD2 (6 bases). V lost 5 bases and J lost 4, with 13 bases in between. This CDR3 comprises 14 residues. CDR1 and CDR2 from the germline V gene are SGHNT and YENEEA. The DNA for the CDR3 is TGTGCCAGCAGCCAAAAACGACTAGCAGATACGCAGTATTTT. This translates into CASSQKRLADTQYF.

The gene calls are TRBV12-3 or TRBV12-4 and TRBJ1-1; possibly TRBD1 for D (6 bases). The CDR3 has 12 amino acids. The ends were cut back, 8 bases at V and 10 bases at J, with 17 bases in the middle. CDR3 region: CASRREGGVAFF. CDR3 nucleotide sequence: TGTGCCAGCCGCCGGGAGGGGGGTGTAGCTTTCTTT.

The chain joins TRBV7-2 to TRBJ2-3, with D tentatively TRBD2 (6 bases). The germline V gene encodes CDR1 SGHTA and CDR2 FQGNSA. V was pared by 5 bases and J by 0 bases, with 9 bases between. CDR3 length equals 14 residues. This CDR3 reads CASSVGLSTDTQYF. The CDR3, as DNA: TGTGCCAGCAGCGTGGGACTTAGCACAGATACGCAGTATTTT.

This rearrangement joins TRBV18 to TRBJ2-5; a weak D match, TRBD2 (6 bases). There are 13 residues in the CDR3. V was clipped by 1 base and J by 3 bases, with 6 bases between them. Germline V lookup: CDR1 KGHSH, CDR2 LQKENI. The DNA of the CDR3 is TGTGCCAGCTCACCACGGAGGGAAGAGACCCAGTACTTC. It specifies CASSPRREETQYF.

The chain is built from TRBV6-5 and TRBJ1-2; maybe TRBD1 (5 bases). V lost 6 bases to trimming and J lost 0 bases, with 14 bases between them. Per the germline V gene, CDR1 is MNHEY and CDR2 is SVGAGI. This CDR3 has 15 amino acids. CDR3 nucleotide sequence: TGTGCCAGCAGCTATTATGACAGCCCTAACTATGGCTACACCTTC. Translating it yields CASSYYDSPNYGYTF.

This chain connects TRBV28 to TRBJ2-1, with 8 bases that match TRBD2. The CDR3 extends over 14 amino acids. V lost 3 bases, J lost 6 bases, and 4 bases stayed unmatched. Germline CDR1 is MDHEN and CDR2 is SYDVKM. For the CDR3, the DNA is TGTGCCAGCAGTTTGGTTAGCGGGACCAATGAGCAGTTCTTC. Translation gives CASSLVSGTNEQFF.

The chain couples TRBV7-2 to TRBJ1-1; D gene unclear. Germline lookup yields CDR1 SGHTA and CDR2 FQGNSA. The ends were cut back, 6 bases at V and 7 bases at J, with 18 bases in the middle. This CDR3 contains 14 residues. This CDR3 is CASRIQHQALEAFF. The CDR3 nucleotides read TGTGCCAGCAGAATACAACATCAGGCTCTTGAAGCTTTCTTT. The full variable domain, in which reference TRBV7-2 and TRBJ1-1 provide the parts outside the CDR3, is GAGVSQSPSNKVTEKGKDVELRCDPISGHTALYWYRQSLGQGLEFLIYFQGNSAPDKSGLPSDRFSAERTGGSVSTLTIQRTQQEDSAVYLCASRIQHQALEAFFGQGTRLTVV.

V usage is TRBV3-1 (or the pseudogene TRBV3-2) and J usage is TRBJ2-3; TRBD2 matches at 8 bases. The ends lost 0 bases at V and 5 bases at J; junction bases unmatched: 7. Germline V CDR1 and CDR2: LGHDT, YNNKEL (reference sequence). The length of the CDR3 is 16 residues. The CDR3 coding sequence is TGTGCCAGCAGCCAAGATCCCGGGAGGGGCCAAGATACGCAGTATTTT. This encodes CASSQDPGRGQDTQYF.

The chain uses TRBV7-9 and TRBJ2-2, with 10 bases identical to TRBD2. Trimming took 1 base from V and 0 from J; bases not matched to a gene: 8. The germline V gene has CDR1 SEHNR and CDR2 FQNEAQ (reference sequence). This CDR3 is built from 19 residues. The CDR3 here is CASSLGASGSPANTGELFF. The CDR3, as DNA: TGTGCCAGCAGCTTAGGGGCTAGCGGGAGTCCCGCGAACACCGGGGAGCTGTTTTTT.

The V and J genes are TRBV14 and TRBJ1-2; weak D call: TRBD1 (5 bases). V shed 6 bases and J shed 5 bases, with 13 bases lying between them. Germline lookup yields CDR1 SGHDN and CDR2 FVKESK. CDR3 length: 13 residues. CDR3 sequence (DNA): TGTGCCAGCAGTGAGGAAAGGGGTTATGGCTACACCTTC. It translates to CASSEERGYGYTF.

The J gene is TRBJ2-1, the V gene TRBV27; no definite D call. The CDR3 loop spans 15 amino acids. Germline V gene lookup returns CDR1 MNHEY and CDR2 SMNVEV (reference sequence). V lost 5 bases and J lost 0, with 11 bases in between. CDR3 DNA sequence: TGTGCCAGCAGTCCCCGACGGAGCTCCTACAATGAGCAGTTCTTC. Amino acid sequence: CASSPRRSSYNEQFF.

V usage is TRBV19 and J usage is TRBJ2-1, with 10 positions matching TRBD1. V gave up 5 bases and J gave up 4 bases; unmatched junction bases: 11. The CDR3 runs to 17 residues. The germline V gene encodes CDR1 LNHDA and CDR2 SQIVND (reference sequence). This CDR3 reads CASSQTGGGTAYNEQFF. CDR3 bases: TGTGCCAGTAGTCAGACAGGGGGCGGGACAGCATACAATGAGCAGTTCTTC.